One and the same sample provided the 17 T cell receptor beta chains below, sequenced in a study of blood T cell repertoires in COVID-19 (dated by TCRdb to the early 2020s). Receptor amplification or capture employed the immunoSEQ multiplex PCR assay. TCRdb re-hosts the immuneACCESS table, in-frame sequences only. Its copies lack some clones; in the studies checked, an unresolved V gene accounts for under half of them, and the cause for the rest is not known. The sample includes 63,000 or so clones, with about 81% observed a single time. Of the sample, 9.2% falls within the top ten clones. Sequencing was performed on peripheral blood. These receptor sequences come from a human donor in a cohort sampled during active COVID-19.

V gene TRBV7-2 combines with J gene TRBJ2-1, with a weak D call TRBD2 (5 bases). The length of the CDR3 is 16 residues. The ends were cut back, 1 base at V and 8 bases at J, with 18 bases in the middle. Per germline, CDR1 SGHTA and CDR2 FQGNSA. Here the CDR3 DNA reads TGTGCCAGCAGCTTAGGCGGGCGGGTAGTCTGGTATGAGCAGTTCTTC. It yields the protein CASSLGGRVVWYEQFF.

The chain links TRBV18 to TRBJ1-5; 10 positions match TRBD1. The CDR3 loop spans 16 amino acids. V lost 3 bases and J lost 5; bases outside the gene matches: 7. Germline V lookup: CDR1 KGHSH, CDR2 LQKENI. The CDR3 DNA reads TGTGCCAGCTCACCCCAGGACGGGACAGGGGATCAGCCCCAGCATTTT. Amino acids: CASSPQDGTGDQPQHF.

Here the CDR3 reads CASSTDTGETEAFF. The CDR3 bases are TGTGCCAGCAGCACGGACACAGGGGAGACTGAAGCTTTCTTT. The chain recombines TRBV5-4 with TRBJ1-1; 7 bases fit TRBD1. Losses at the gene ends were 4 bases for V and 5 bases for J; bases not matched to a gene: 8. CDR1 is SGHNT, CDR2 YYREEE, per germline (reference sequence). This CDR3 has 14 residues. The complete variable domain, with remaining parts taken from reference TRBV5-4 and TRBJ1-1, reads ETGVTQSPTHLIKTRGQQVTLRCSSQSGHNTVSWYQQALGQGPQFIFQYYREEENGRGNFPPRFSGLQFPNYSSELNVNALELDDSALYLCASSTDTGETEAFFGQGTRLTVV.

The chain is built from TRBV5-4 and TRBJ2-6; 7 bases agree with TRBD2. V gave up 3 bases and J gave up 2 bases; unmatched junction bases: 5. Germline assignment: CDR1 SGHNT and CDR2 YYREEE (reference sequence). The CDR3 totals 16 residues. The CDR3 bases are TGTGCCAGCAGCTGGGCTGCGGGGGCTGGGGCCAACGTCCTGACTTTC. This encodes CASSWAAGAGANVLTF.

This clone qualifies as medium-sized (0.01 to 0.1%). The gene calls are TRBV14 and TRBJ1-2; perhaps TRBD1 as D (5 bases). Germline assignment: CDR1 SGHDN and CDR2 FVKESK. The CDR3 is 13 residues long. The V end lost 5 bases, the J end lost 6 bases, and 13 bases lay between the germline ends. CDR3 sequence (DNA): TGTGCCAGCAGCGGGGCCTTCCCACATGGCTACACCTTC. Translation: CASSGAFPHGYTF.

This chain connects TRBV3-1 (or the pseudogene TRBV3-2) to TRBJ1-6; 7 positions match TRBD1. Losses at the gene ends were 6 bases for V and 7 bases for J; bases not matched to a gene: 9. Germline loops: CDR1 LGHDT, CDR2 YNNKEL (reference sequence). CDR3 size: 15 residues. The CDR3 spells CASSRNPGQNSPLHF. The CDR3 DNA follows: TGTGCCAGCAGTCGAAACCCGGGACAGAATTCACCCCTCCACTTT.

As DNA, the CDR3 is TGTGCCAGCAGTTTAATGGGACAGGGTGGGACTGAAGCTTTCTTT. Translation gives CASSLMGQGGTEAFF. The chain uses TRBV27 and TRBJ1-1; 9 bases align to TRBD1. The J segment lost 5 bases and the V segment lost 2 bases, leaving 6 bases of the junction unmatched. In germline, CDR1 is MNHEY, CDR2 SMNVEV (reference sequence). The CDR3 is made up of 15 amino acids.

The chain recombines TRBV28 with TRBJ1-4, with 7 positions matching TRBD1. Germline CDR1 reads MDHEN; CDR2 reads SYDVKM. V shed 8 bases and J 8 bases; nucleotides not matched to a gene: 11. The CDR3 contains 14 residues. The chain's CDR3 is CASGETGLMEKLFF. As DNA, the CDR3 is TGTGCCAGCGGGGAGACAGGGCTTATGGAAAAACTGTTTTTT.

The gene calls are TRBV27 and TRBJ1-1, with D uncertain. The CDR3 sequence is 13 residues long. Between the trimmed V and J ends, which lost 3 bases and 1 base, there was a span of 6 bases. CDR1 and CDR2 (germline): MNHEY, SMNVEV (reference sequence). DNA for the CDR3: TGTGCCAGCAGTTTGGGGAGGAACACTGAAGCTTTCTTT. This gives the protein CASSLGRNTEAFF.

V gene TRBV2 combines with J gene TRBJ1-2; D gene unclear. This CDR3 contains 13 residues. Trimming removed 4 bases from V and 7 bases from J, with 13 bases in between. Looked up from germline, CDR1 is SNHLY and CDR2 is FYNNEI. The CDR3 nucleotides read TGTGCCAGCAGTGGACCTACACGGGGTGGCTACACCTTC. Protein product: CASSGPTRGGYTF.

The V call is TRBV7-3, the J call TRBJ2-7, with 14 nucleotides matching TRBD2. Germline CDR1 reads SGHTA; CDR2 reads FQGTGA. Trimming took 7 bases from V and 3 from J; bases not matched to a gene: 17. CDR3 size: 19 residues. The CDR3 protein is CASTLSRTSGRTSYYEQYF. CDR3 sequence (DNA): TGTGCCAGCACCCTTTCCAGGACTAGCGGGAGGACCAGCTACTACGAGCAGTACTTC.

The chain links TRBV5-1 to TRBJ2-3; TRBD2 agrees at 10 bases. V dropped 4 bases and J dropped 0; count of bases not matched to a gene: 8. Germline V gene data show CDR1 as SGHRS and CDR2 as YFSETQ. This CDR3 is built from 17 residues. CDR3 nucleotide sequence: TGCGCCAGCAGCGGAGCGGGAGGGCCTTCTAGCACAGATACGCAGTATTTT. It yields the protein CASSGAGGPSSTDTQYF.

The chain carries TRBV28 and TRBJ2-7, with 10 bases aligning to TRBD1. The CDR3 extends over 16 amino acids. V shed 3 bases and J 4 bases; nucleotides not matched to a gene: 9. Germline V CDR1 and CDR2: MDHEN, SYDVKM. The CDR3 loop reads CASSFERTGGTYEQYF. Written as DNA, the CDR3 is TGTGCCAGCAGTTTCGAGAGGACAGGGGGTACGTACGAGCAGTACTTC.

This chain uses TRBV5-6 with TRBJ1-6; D gene uncertain. The germline V and J ends were trimmed by 0 bases and 6 bases, with 10 bases remaining between them. CDR3 length equals 15 residues. Germline CDR1 and CDR2: SGHDT and YYEEEE. Here the CDR3 reads CASSLDRWPNSPLHF. The DNA of the CDR3 is TGTGCCAGCAGCTTGGACCGCTGGCCTAATTCACCCCTCCACTTT. Full variable domain (rest looked up from reference TRBV5-6 and TRBJ1-6): DAGVTQSPTHLIKTRGQQVTLRCSPKSGHDTVSWYQQALGQGPQFIFQYYEEEERQRGNFPDRFSGHQFPNYSSELNVNALLLGDSALYLCASSLDRWPNSPLHFGNGTRLTVT.

The chain employs TRBV18 and TRBJ2-1, with TRBD1 as a possible D gene (7 bases). CDR1 and CDR2 from the germline V gene are KGHSH and LQKENI. The CDR3 spans 16 residues. V was pared by 0 bases and J by 3 bases, with 12 bases between. Here the CDR3 reads CASSPPNRGLYNEQFF. The CDR3 region has the DNA TGTGCCAGCTCACCACCCAACAGGGGACTCTACAATGAGCAGTTCTTC.

The V gene is TRBV5-4, the J gene TRBJ2-1, with 8 nucleotides matching TRBD2. The CDR3 runs to 14 residues. Germline CDR1 SGHNT, CDR2 YYREEE (reference sequence). The V and J ends lost 6 bases and 7 bases, in that order; junction bases with no gene match: 9. The CDR3 DNA reads as TGTGCCAGCATCCGAGCGGGAGCGGGGAATGAGCAGTTCTTC. This codes for CASIRAGAGNEQFF.

This clone was seen only a few times. This chain connects TRBV10-3 to TRBJ1-6; 9 nucleotides line up with TRBD1. Per germline, CDR1 ENHRY and CDR2 SYGVKD. The CDR3 spans 15 residues. V gave up 8 bases and J gave up 4 bases; unmatched junction bases: 6. CDR3 region: CAIGRTGDYNSPLHF. In DNA form, the CDR3 reads TGTGCCATCGGTAGGACAGGGGATTATAATTCACCCCTCCACTTT.